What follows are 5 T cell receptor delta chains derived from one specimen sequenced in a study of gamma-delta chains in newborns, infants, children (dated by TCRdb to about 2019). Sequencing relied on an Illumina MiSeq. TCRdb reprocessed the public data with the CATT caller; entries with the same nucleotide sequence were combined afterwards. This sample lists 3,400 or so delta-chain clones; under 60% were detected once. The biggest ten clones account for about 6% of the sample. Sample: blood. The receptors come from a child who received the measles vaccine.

CDR3 nucleotides: TGTGCCTGTGACACCGTGCGGTATGGGCCACTGGGGCCCGATAAACTCATCTTT. It is translated as CACDTVRYGPLGPDKLIF. This chain uses TRDV2 with TRDJ1, with 7 nucleotides matching TRDD3. Looked up from germline, CDR1 is GEAIGNYY and CDR2 is EKD. V lost 0 bases to trimming and J lost 3 bases; unmatched junction nucleotides: 15. The CDR3 sequence is 18 residues long.

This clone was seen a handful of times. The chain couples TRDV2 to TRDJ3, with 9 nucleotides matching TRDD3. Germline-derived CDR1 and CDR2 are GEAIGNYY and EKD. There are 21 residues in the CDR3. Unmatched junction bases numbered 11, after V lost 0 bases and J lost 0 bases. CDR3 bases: TGTGCCTGTGACACCGTGGTCGTACTGGGGGACAGCTCCTGGGACACCCGACAGATGTTTTTC. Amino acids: CACDTVVVLGDSSWDTRQMFF.

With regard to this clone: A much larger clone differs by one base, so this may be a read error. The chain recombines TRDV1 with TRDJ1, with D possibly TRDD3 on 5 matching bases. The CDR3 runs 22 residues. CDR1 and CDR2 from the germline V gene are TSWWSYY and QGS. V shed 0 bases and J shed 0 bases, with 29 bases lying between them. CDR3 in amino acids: CALGELVTSVYWRERYTDKLIF. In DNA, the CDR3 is TGTGCTCTTGGGGAACTAGTCACATCCGTCTACTGGAGGGAAAGGTACACCGATAAACTCATCTTT.

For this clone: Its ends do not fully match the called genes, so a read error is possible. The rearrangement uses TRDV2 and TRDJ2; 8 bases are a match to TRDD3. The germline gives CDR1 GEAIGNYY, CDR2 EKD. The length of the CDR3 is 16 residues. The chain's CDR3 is CACGTAGIPSTAQLFF. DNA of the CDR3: TGTGCCTGTGGCACCGCGGGGATACCTTCGACAGCACAACTCTTCTTT.

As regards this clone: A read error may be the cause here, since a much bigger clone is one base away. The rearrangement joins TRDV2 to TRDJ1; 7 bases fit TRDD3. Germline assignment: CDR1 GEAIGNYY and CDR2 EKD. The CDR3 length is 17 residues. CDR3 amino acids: CACDTRSLGVYTGKLIF. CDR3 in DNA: TGTGCCTGTGACACCCGGTCGCTGGGGGTTTACACCGGTAAACTCATCTTT.